These T cell receptor beta chains were read from a single sample in a study of blood T cell repertoires in COVID-19. The table came from immunoSEQ multiplex PCR; TCRdb's copy has only in-frame clones and leaves some out. The sample records 200,000 to 250,000 clones, roughly 90% being singletons. The sequencing sample was made of PBMCs or T cells enriched from blood (not recorded which). The receptors stem from a woman aged 45-65 years in a cohort exposed to, infected with or recovered from COVID-19 (not recorded which). The CDR3 runs from the conserved cysteine through the conserved F or W. D genes are given only for firm matches.

V,J,D,CDR3,DNA
TRBV5-6,TRBJ2-4,.,CASSLWQGGNIQYF,TGTGCCAGCAGCTTGTGGCAGGGTGGTAACATTCAGTACTTC
TRBV7-2,TRBJ1-1,.,CASSFESFYTEAFF,TGTGCCAGCAGCTTTGAGAGTTTTTACACTGAAGCTTTCTTT
TRBV4-2,TRBJ2-1,TRBD2,CASSQERVGSGGVNEQFF,TGTGCCAGCAGCCAAGAGCGGGTGGGTAGCGGGGGAGTTAATGAGCAGTTCTTC
TRBV5-1,TRBJ2-2,.,CASSLAPDLNTGELFF,TGCGCCAGCAGCTTGGCCCCAGACTTGAACACCGGGGAGCTGTTTTTT
TRBV4-2,TRBJ1-2,.,CASSQNREGYGYTF,TGTGCCAGCAGCCAAAACAGGGAAGGGTATGGCTACACCTTC
TRBV27,TRBJ1-6,.,CASSLSRVRSPLHF,TGTGCCAGCAGTTTATCCCGGGTCCGGTCACCCCTCCACTTT
TRBV30,TRBJ1-6,.,CAWPRGGAIIRSPLHF,TGTGCCTGGCCGCGAGGGGGGGCAATCATAAGGTCACCCCTCCACTTT
TRBV2,TRBJ1-4,.,CASSEDQTDPGATNEKLFF,TGTGCCAGCAGTGAAGATCAGACAGACCCCGGAGCAACTAATGAAAAACTGTTTTTT
TRBV4-1,TRBJ2-5,.,CASSQEKGGGSWTQYF,TGCGCCAGCAGCCAAGAGAAGGGGGGAGGGTCCTGGACCCAGTACTTC
TRBV5-1,TRBJ2-3,.,CASSAGTSTDTQYF,TGCGCCAGCAGTGCGGGAACTAGCACAGATACGCAGTATTTT
TRBV3-1/TRBV3-2,TRBJ1-1,TRBD1,CASSRQGNIIMNTEAFF,TGTGCCAGCAGCCGACAGGGCAACATCATCATGAACACTGAAGCTTTCTTT
TRBV18,TRBJ2-1,.,CASSPPNRDGEQFF,TGTGCCAGCTCACCACCGAACAGGGACGGGGAGCAGTTCTTC
TRBV11-2,TRBJ1-6,.,CASSTPGVGLNSPLHF,TGTGCCAGCAGCACCCCCGGGGTGGGTCTGAATTCACCCCTCCACTTT
TRBV5-1,TRBJ2-5,TRBD1,CASSSRDRGSETQYF,TGCGCCAGCAGCTCCCGGGACAGGGGGTCAGAGACCCAGTACTTC